These 8 T cell receptor beta chains share one sample of origin, sequenced in a study of post-analysis software for immune sequencing data. Study-wide results and caveats: Controls had lower frequencies than patients of about 5 TRBV segments, which included TRBV5-6, TRBV5-1 and TRBV20-1.

The antigens for these receptors are not known. The TCR beta cDNA libraries carried unique molecular identifiers. MiXCR, applied by TCRdb to the PCR reads, yields one record per CDR3 protein. The repertoire holds 800,000 to 950,000 distinct CDR3 sequences, with approximately 53% as singletons. Material: blood. These receptors were taken from a girl aged 10-17 years with multiple sclerosis.

This clonotype appeared once. The rearrangement uses TRBV20-1 and TRBJ2-3; 9 bases align to TRBD2. The germline V gene encodes CDR1 DFQATT and CDR2 SNEGSKA (reference sequence). CDR3 size: 16 residues. J gave up 5 bases and V 0 bases, and 9 bases lay outside the gene matches. The CDR3 sequence: CSARDQAGGQGDTQYF. As DNA, the CDR3 is TGCAGTGCTAGAGATCAAGCGGGAGGTCAGGGAGATACGCAGTATTTT.

DNA for the CDR3: TGTGCCAGCAGCCCAGGAACAGGGACCTCTAACTATGGCTACACCTTC. Its protein product is CASSPGTGTSNYGYTF. The rearrangement uses TRBV7-9 and TRBJ1-2; the D gene is possibly TRBD1 (6 bases). Between the trimmed V and J ends, which lost 5 bases and 0 bases, there was a span of 16 bases. CDR1 SEHNR and CDR2 FQNEAQ come from the germline V gene (reference sequence). This CDR3 comprises 16 residues.

The chain links TRBV12-5 to TRBJ2-5, with D unresolved. The closer fit of TRBJ2-7 to the DNA end suggests the J call may be wrong. The CDR3 is 15 amino acids. Germline V lookup: CDR1 LGHNT, CDR2 FRNRAP. The CDR3, as DNA: TGTGCTAGTGGTTTGGTACGTGCTGAAGCCTACGAGCAGTACTTC. Residues: CASGLVRAEAYEQYF.

V usage is TRBV5-1 and J usage is TRBJ2-1, with TRBD1 matching over 8 bases. Germline V gene data show CDR1 as SGHRS and CDR2 as YFSETQ. Losses at the gene ends were 1 base for V and 2 bases for J; bases not matched to a gene: 14. This CDR3 contains 19 residues. For the CDR3, the DNA is TGCGCCAGCAGCTTGAGGACAGGGTCCCTCCGACAGACCTACAATGAGCAGTTCTTC. Translating gives CASSLRTGSLRQTYNEQFF.

DNA for the CDR3: TGTGCCAGCAGCCAAGCGGGCGGACAGCCCTACGAGCAGTACTTC. Protein: CASSQAGGQPYEQYF. The rearrangement joins TRBV3-1 to TRBJ2-7; possible D gene TRBD1, 6 bases. Germline V gene lookup returns CDR1 LGHDT and CDR2 YNNKEL (reference sequence). V was clipped by 1 base and J by 2 bases, with 12 bases between them. CDR3 length equals 15 residues.

This clonotype was observed a handful of times. V is TRBV12-3 or TRBV12-4 and J is TRBJ2-5; 9 positions agree with TRBD2. This CDR3 is 15 amino acids long. J was trimmed by 11 bases and V by 1 base; bases with no gene match: 11. The CDR3 is CASSLGEAGGRGQYF. As DNA, the CDR3 is TGTGCCAGCAGTTTAGGGGAAGCGGGAGGCCGGGGGCAGTACTTC.

The chain employs TRBV5-1 and TRBJ2-1, with a weak D call TRBD2 (5 bases). Trimming took off 6 bases at V and 10 bases at J, with 17 bases between the two ends. The CDR3 contains 13 residues. Germline V gene data show CDR1 as SGHRS and CDR2 as YFSETQ. CDR3 nucleotides: TGCGCCAGCAACGGCCTTGCGGGTCAGGAGCAGTTCTTC. Amino acids: CASNGLAGQEQFF.

The gene calls are TRBV29-1 and TRBJ2-7, with D unresolved. The CDR3 length is 13 residues. Per germline, CDR1 SQVTM and CDR2 ANQGSEA. Trimming took off 3 bases at V and 6 bases at J, with 15 bases between the two ends. CDR3 bases: TGCAGCGTTGATTTATTCGGGTTTTCCGAGCAGTACTTC. It specifies CSVDLFGFSEQYF.